This T cell receptor beta chain stems from a study of identical twins. Study-level findings and limits: Insertions ran lower in abundant cord blood beta clonotypes, though not in memory repertoires. A partial confounding effect on zero-insertion analyses could come from invariant MAIT and iNKT cells.

Healthy Caucasians alone served as donors. A universal primer site was added by template switching, and unique molecular identifiers were carried by the cDNA. TCRdb passed the 5' RACE reads through MiXCR, listing each CDR3 protein once. This sample carries some 1,600,000 distinct CDR3 sequences, around 29% of them seen once, and the ten largest clones take under 0.35%. This clonotype was picked up a small number of times. Its specificity is unknown. The CDR3 runs 14 residues. Looked up from germline, CDR1 is MNHNS and CDR2 is SASEGT. V was clipped by 1 base and J by 2 bases, with 7 bases between them. The sequence was collected from a newborn girl in good health. This chain links TRBV6-1 with TRBJ2-3; no clear D. Sequencing was carried out using cord blood. This CDR3 is CASSEEGYTDTQYF. The CDR3 coding sequence is TGTGCCAGCAGTGAAGAGGGTTACACAGATACGCAGTATTTT.